These 30 T cell receptor beta chains were sequenced from one sample in a study of blood T cells in healthy people across ages. A second 7 to 11 cycle PCR used barcoded and J-beta primers. MiXCR, run by TCRdb on the 5' RACE reads, gives a single entry per CDR3 protein. In the table there are approximately 800,000 distinct CDR3 sequences, 35% to 40% of which are singletons. Source material: blood. Source of these receptors: a man aged 18 to 30 in good health.

This clonotype was picked up a small number of times. The V and J genes are TRBV4-3 and TRBJ2-1; D is undetermined. The CDR3 consists of 16 residues. V lost 4 bases and J 0 bases, leaving 13 bases between the germline ends. The germline V gene encodes CDR1 LGHNA and CDR2 YSLEER. CDR3 region: CASSPRARSSYNEQFF. CDR3 nucleotide sequence: TGCGCCAGCAGCCCAAGAGCAAGGAGCTCCTACAATGAGCAGTTCTTC.

CDR3 region: CASSDLGRSNQPQHF. DNA of the CDR3: TGTGCCAGCAGTGATCTAGGAAGGTCAAATCAGCCCCAGCATTTT. The chain employs TRBV2 and TRBJ1-5; D is undetermined. With 3 bases removed from V and 4 bases from J, the gap between germline ends came to 13 bases. The germline V gene encodes CDR1 SNHLY and CDR2 FYNNEI. The CDR3 is 15 residues long.

About this clonotype: Sequence at one end of the junction differs from germline and may be a read error. This rearrangement joins TRBV2 to TRBJ2-3; D not resolved. In germline, CDR1 is SNHLY, CDR2 FYNNEI. This CDR3 comprises 16 residues. The CDR3 reads CASSVDRRKSTETQYF. CDR3 nucleotide sequence: TGTGCCAGCAGTGTAGATAGGCGCAAGAGCACAGAGACGCAGTATTTT.

The chain has TRBV7-2 and TRBJ2-5, with D hard to call. The V end lost 1 base, the J end lost 11 bases, and 17 bases lay between the germline ends. Germline lookup yields CDR1 SGHTA and CDR2 FQGNSA. CDR3 length: 14 residues. The CDR3 nucleotides read TGTGCCAGCAGCTTAGGCCGAAACTACAATGAGCAGTACTTC. This translates into CASSLGRNYNEQYF.

This clonotype occurred a few times. V usage is TRBV12-3 or TRBV12-4 and J usage is TRBJ1-5; D is unclear. The CDR3 loop spans 14 amino acids. Between the trimmed V and J ends, which lost 8 bases and 3 bases, there was a span of 14 bases. CDR3 sequence: CASFYSGSNQPQHF. CDR3 coding DNA: TGTGCCAGCTTTTATAGTGGGTCCAATCAGCCCCAGCATTTT.

The V and J genes are TRBV6-5 and TRBJ1-1; D ambiguous. This CDR3 spans 13 amino acids. V was trimmed by 1 base and J by 3 bases, leaving 6 bases between them. Germline V lookup: CDR1 MNHEY, CDR2 SVGAGI. The CDR3 reads CASSYLIDTEAFF. CDR3 nucleotide sequence: TGTGCCAGCAGTTACTTGATCGACACTGAAGCTTTCTTT.

This sequence joins TRBV3-1 and TRBJ2-1; no firm D call. The germline V gene encodes CDR1 LGHDT and CDR2 YNNKEL (reference sequence). The CDR3 consists of 14 residues. V was trimmed by 4 bases and J by 2 bases, leaving 9 bases between them. The CDR3 region has the DNA TGTGCCAGCAGCCGCGTGGGCCCCTACAATGAGCAGTTCTTC. Residues: CASSRVGPYNEQFF.

Turning to this clonotype: This clone may be a read error of a much larger clone one base away. The chain combines TRBV12-3 or TRBV12-4 with TRBJ2-7; D tentatively reads TRBD1 or TRBD2 (5 bases each). V lost 5 bases and J lost 3, with 14 bases in between. This CDR3 is 14 amino acids long. The CDR3 DNA follows: TGTGCCAGCAGTGGGACCGGAGGTCGCTACGAGCAGTACTTC. It is translated as CASSGTGGRYEQYF.

This clonotype was observed a handful of times. This CDR3 is CATKTGGGDTEAFF. The CDR3, as DNA: TGTGCCACCAAAACGGGGGGAGGTGACACTGAAGCTTTCTTT. The genes are TRBV6-5 and TRBJ1-1, with D perhaps TRBD1 (5 bases). Germline CDR1 reads MNHEY; CDR2 reads SVGAGI. The CDR3 runs to 14 residues. Between the trimmed V and J ends, which lost 10 bases and 3 bases, there was a span of 18 bases.

This clonotype was seen a few times. The chain couples TRBV2 to TRBJ1-2, with 7 positions matching TRBD1. The CDR3 consists of 15 residues. Germline V CDR1 and CDR2: SNHLY, FYNNEI. The ends lost 5 bases at V and 6 bases at J; junction bases unmatched: 12. The CDR3 sequence is CASSLNRGYIDGYTF. In DNA, the CDR3 is TGTGCCAGCAGTTTAAACAGGGGATATATCGATGGCTACACCTTC.

This clonotype came up a few times. The rearrangement joins TRBV7-6 to TRBJ2-4; D tentatively fits TRBD1 or TRBD2 (5 bases each). This CDR3 spans 13 amino acids. The V gene's germline CDR1 is SGHVS and CDR2 FNYEAQ. V was cut by 1 base and J by 13 bases, with 14 bases left in between. The DNA of the CDR3 is TGTGCCAGCAGCTTAGTGGGGGAAGCGGAGCAGTACTTC. It specifies CASSLVGEAEQYF.

The sample holds a few counts of this clonotype. The DNA for the CDR3 is TGTGCCAGCAGCGTTGGTACCGGGACAGGGGATACAGGGCCCCAGTACTTC. It is translated as CASSVGTGTGDTGPQYF. The chain links TRBV9 to TRBJ2-5; 10 bases fit TRBD1. The CDR3 loop spans 17 amino acids. From germline, CDR1 is SGDLS and CDR2 YYNGEE. The V gene end was trimmed by 2 bases and the J gene end by 9 bases; junction bases not matched to a gene: 16.

The sample holds many counts of this clonotype. V and J are TRBV20-1 and TRBJ2-1; 12 bases are a match to TRBD1. J lost 7 bases, V lost 0 bases, and 7 bases had no gene match. The germline CDR1 and CDR2 sequences are DFQATT and SNEGSKA (reference sequence). This CDR3 spans 16 amino acids. In DNA, the CDR3 is TGCAGTGCTAGAGATCTGGGACAGGGGGCAGGGAATGAGCAGTTCTTC. Amino acid sequence: CSARDLGQGAGNEQFF.

This clonotype was counted a few times. V and J are TRBV7-9 and TRBJ1-1; D perhaps matches TRBD1 (5 bases). The germline V and J ends were trimmed by 1 base and 3 bases, with 9 bases remaining between them. Looked up from germline, CDR1 is SEHNR and CDR2 is FQNEAQ (reference sequence). This CDR3 has 14 residues. CDR3 sequence (DNA): TGTGCCAGCAGCTTAGTTCGGGGCGACACTGAAGCTTTCTTT. Protein sequence: CASSLVRGDTEAFF.

This clonotype has a handful of counts. The genes are TRBV7-9 and TRBJ2-3; D gene unclear. Germline CDR1 and CDR2: SEHNR and FQNEAQ (reference sequence). The V end lost 5 bases, the J end lost 2 bases, and 14 bases lay between the germline ends. CDR3 length equals 15 residues. DNA of the CDR3: TGTGCCAGCAGCCCCCAGTGGCTCTCCACAGATACGCAGTATTTT. Translated, it gives CASSPQWLSTDTQYF. Complete variable domain (other parts from reference TRBV7-9 and TRBJ2-3): DTGVSQNPRHKITKRGQNVTFRCDPISEHNRLYWYRQTLGQGPEFLTYFQNEAQLEKSRLLSDRFSAERPKGSFSTLEIQRTEQGDSAMYLCASSPQWLSTDTQYFGPGTRLTVL.

The chain employs TRBV12-3 or TRBV12-4 and TRBJ2-5; TRBD2 is a possible D gene (6 bases). The CDR3 has 14 amino acids. V was pared by 3 bases and J by 3 bases, with 11 bases between. CDR3 DNA: TGTGCCAGCAGTTTGGAACAGCGGGAAGAGACCCAGTACTTC. It specifies CASSLEQREETQYF.

This clonotype was counted a few times. The rearrangement joins TRBV7-9 to TRBJ2-3, with D uncertain. V lost 0 bases, J lost 0 bases, and 19 bases lay in between. This CDR3 comprises 19 residues. Germline CDR1 reads SEHNR; CDR2 reads FQNEAQ (reference sequence). The CDR3 sequence is CASSLAAYMGESSTDTQYF. CDR3 sequence (DNA): TGTGCCAGCAGCTTAGCGGCTTACATGGGCGAGTCTAGCACAGATACGCAGTATTTT.

The chain recombines TRBV18 with TRBJ2-7; D remains ambiguous. The DNA matches TRBJ2-4 better at its end, which makes the J call doubtful. From germline, CDR1 is KGHSH and CDR2 LQKENI. The CDR3 consists of 13 residues. The CDR3 DNA follows: TGTGCCAGCTCACCATTGGTCAAAAACATTCAGTACTTC. Its protein product is CASSPLVKNIQYF.

This chain connects TRBV10-3 to TRBJ2-2; no clear D gene. Germline V gene data show CDR1 as ENHRY and CDR2 as SYGVKD. The CDR3 is 12 amino acids. Trimming took 11 bases from V and 6 from J, leaving 13 bases between them. CDR3 bases: TGTGCCGCCGTAGATGATGCCGGGGAGCTGTTTTTT. Translated: CAAVDDAGELFF.

J is TRBJ1-2 and V is TRBV4-1; D is ambiguous. Germline V lookup: CDR1 MGHRA, CDR2 YSYEKL. There are 14 residues in the CDR3. V was shortened by 4 bases and J by 8 bases, with 17 bases between the two germline ends. CDR3 in amino acids: CASSLDSGSAGYTF. CDR3 in DNA: TGCGCCAGCAGCCTTGACTCGGGGTCGGCGGGCTACACCTTC.

V and J are TRBV12-3 or TRBV12-4 and TRBJ2-5; tentatively, D is TRBD1 (5 bases). Deletions cut 5 bases from V and 5 bases from J, with 12 bases between. This CDR3 is built from 13 residues. CDR3: CASSPQGLETQYF. The CDR3 DNA follows: TGTGCCAGCAGTCCCCAGGGATTGGAGACCCAGTACTTC.

The genes are TRBV7-2 and TRBJ1-2; 9 positions agree with TRBD1. Germline CDR1 SGHTA, CDR2 FQGNSA. V shed 3 bases and J 6 bases; nucleotides not matched to a gene: 5. This CDR3 comprises 14 residues. The DNA for the CDR3 is TGTGCCAGCAGCTTGTGGACAGGGGACAATGGCTACACCTTC. Translated, it gives CASSLWTGDNGYTF.

The table lists this clonotype with many counts. The rearrangement uses TRBV5-1 and TRBJ2-5, with D unclear. V shed 7 bases and J shed 2 bases, with 12 bases lying between them. Germline V gene lookup returns CDR1 SGHRS and CDR2 YFSETQ. The CDR3 is 13 residues long. The CDR3 DNA is TGCGCCAGCCAAGACAATGCACAAGAGACCCAGTACTTC. Protein product: CASQDNAQETQYF. Full variable domain (rest looked up from reference TRBV5-1 and TRBJ2-5): KAGVTQTPRYLIKTRGQQVTLSCSPISGHRSVSWYQQTPGQGLQFLFEYFSETQRNKGNFPGRFSGRQFSNSRSEMNVSTLELGDSALYLCASQDNAQETQYFGPGTRLLVL.

Points on this clonotype: A much bigger clone sits one base away, suggesting this may be a read error. The chain carries TRBV6-6 and TRBJ2-7, with D unresolved. CDR3 length: 13 amino acids. Germline values: CDR1 MNHNY, CDR2 SVGAGI (reference sequence). V shed 5 bases and J shed 3 bases, with 11 bases lying between them. CDR3 region: CASSDAADYEQYF. CDR3 coding DNA: TGTGCCAGCAGTGACGCAGCTGACTACGAGCAGTACTTC.

The chain combines TRBV27 with TRBJ2-1, with TRBD1 matching 8 bases. Germline trimming cut 4 bases from V and 6 bases from J; bases unmatched to any gene: 8. Germline CDR1 is MNHEY and CDR2 is SMNVEV (reference sequence). The CDR3 has 15 residues. CDR3 sequence: CASSSDGTGFNEQFF. The CDR3 nucleotides read TGTGCCAGCAGTTCAGACGGGACAGGATTCAATGAGCAGTTCTTC.

The CDR3 DNA follows: TGCAGTGCTAGAGTACAGGGTCTCTATGGCTACACCTTC. As protein: CSARVQGLYGYTF. J is TRBJ1-2 and V is TRBV20-1; tentative D call: TRBD1 (6 bases). The germline V gene has CDR1 DFQATT and CDR2 SNEGSKA (reference sequence). The CDR3 sequence is 13 residues long. Trimming cost V 1 base and J 4 bases, with 10 bases left between them.

This clonotype was seen more than once but under ten times. The rearrangement joins TRBV6-5 to TRBJ2-5; perhaps TRBD1 as D (6 bases). This CDR3 has 13 amino acids. Trimming took off 6 bases at V and 11 bases at J, with 19 bases between the two ends. Germline V gene data show CDR1 as MNHEY and CDR2 as SVGAGI. CDR3 bases: TGTGCCAGCAGCCGCGCCGGGACAAATGAGCAGTACTTC. Amino acid sequence: CASSRAGTNEQYF.

The sample holds a few counts of this clonotype. The V call is TRBV12-3 or TRBV12-4, the J call TRBJ1-2; D ambiguous. The V end was cut by 6 bases, the J end by 5 bases, with 19 bases between. The CDR3 consists of 15 residues. CDR3 sequence reads: CASRRTGSPDYGYTF. In nucleotides, the CDR3 is TGTGCCAGCAGGCGGACGGGGTCTCCCGATTATGGCTACACCTTC.

There are many counts of this clonotype. The chain carries TRBV3-1 and TRBJ2-7; 7 bases are a match to TRBD1. The CDR3 runs to 16 residues. The J segment lost 3 bases and the V segment lost 3 bases, leaving 11 bases of the junction unmatched. Germline-derived CDR1 and CDR2 are LGHDT and YNNKEL (reference sequence). The CDR3 is CASSHQPGTAIYEQYF. The CDR3 DNA follows: TGTGCCAGCAGCCATCAACCCGGGACAGCTATCTACGAGCAGTACTTC.

The CDR3 sequence is CASRGRGARQRADTQYF. CDR3 nucleotides: TGTGCCAGCAGGGGAAGGGGAGCTAGGCAACGCGCAGATACGCAGTATTTT. The chain recombines TRBV12-3 or TRBV12-4 with TRBJ2-3, with D perhaps matching TRBD1 or TRBD2 (5 bases each). The ends were cut back, 6 bases at V and 4 bases at J, with 23 bases in the middle. The CDR3 length is 17 residues.